Each of the 27 T cell receptor beta chains below was sequenced from the same sample in a study of shared clonotypes between healthy human individuals. Only in-frame clones appear in the TCRdb table, and some are missing; sequencing was by immunoSEQ multiplex PCR. The sample holds 2,500,000 or so clones; over 85% are singletons and the top ten take about 0.34%. Source material: naive CD4+ T cells from PBMCs. Sample subset: CD45RA+ positively selected. Every receptor here comes from a man aged 18 to 29 in good health. Some clones in this sample may be carry-over from other donors' samples.

The genes are TRBV28 and TRBJ1-5; no clear D. This CDR3 has 15 residues. V lost 8 bases and J 7 bases, leaving 21 bases between the germline ends. CDR1 and CDR2 (germline): MDHEN, SYDVKM. CDR3 region: CASVPSTAEEQPQHF. The DNA for the CDR3 is TGTGCCAGCGTCCCTAGTACAGCCGAGGAGCAGCCCCAGCATTTT.

The rearrangement links TRBV7-2 to TRBJ2-3, with D tentatively TRBD2 (6 bases). Germline loops: CDR1 SGHTA, CDR2 FQGNSA. V shed 6 bases and J shed 8 bases, with 15 bases lying between them. This CDR3 is 13 amino acids long. This CDR3 is CASSMMLGGTQYF. CDR3 nucleotides: TGTGCCAGCAGTATGATGTTGGGAGGTACGCAGTATTTT.

V gene TRBV28 combines with J gene TRBJ1-5, with D possibly being TRBD1 (6 bases). This CDR3 contains 13 residues. Trimming removed 6 bases at V and 4 bases at J, with 10 bases between. From germline, CDR1 is MDHEN and CDR2 SYDVKM. CDR3 DNA sequence: TGTGCCAGCAGATACAGGGTAAATCAGCCCCAGCATTTT. Translating it yields CASRYRVNQPQHF. The whole variable domain, remainder taken from reference TRBV28 and TRBJ1-5, is DVKVTQSSRYLVKRTGEKVFLECVQDMDHENMFWYRQDPGLGLRLIYFSYDVKMKEKGDIPEGYSVSREKKERFSLILESASTNQTSMYLCASRYRVNQPQHFGDGTRLSIL.

The J gene is TRBJ1-1, the V gene TRBV11-2, with a tentative D call TRBD1 (5 bases). Looked up from germline, CDR1 is SGHAT and CDR2 is FQNNGV. V was shortened by 4 bases and J by 1 base, with 13 bases between the two germline ends. This CDR3 comprises 15 residues. Here the CDR3 DNA reads TGTGCCAGCAGCTACGGGGGACTGGGGAACACTGAAGCTTTCTTT. This translates into CASSYGGLGNTEAFF. The variable domain in full, with the rest retrieved from reference TRBV11-2 and TRBJ1-1, is EAGVAQSPRYKIIEKRQSVAFWCNPISGHATLYWYQQILGQGPKLLIQFQNNGVVDDSQLPKDRFSAERLKGVDSTLKIQPAKLEDSAVYLCASSYGGLGNTEAFFGQGTRLTVV.

This chain links TRBV6-1 with TRBJ1-5, with no clear D. V lost 4 bases and J 7 bases, leaving 11 bases between the germline ends. Germline V gene sequence: CDR1 MNHNS, CDR2 SASEGT. The CDR3 has 13 amino acids. DNA for the CDR3: TGTGCCAGCAGTGCTTTAATTACCCAGCCCCAGCATTTT. Protein product: CASSALITQPQHF.

This clone has a single count. The germline gene is not matched at one end of the junction; a read error may be the cause. The V call is TRBV30, the J call TRBJ2-5; D is perhaps TRBD2 (5 bases). CDR3 length: 13 amino acids. From germline, CDR1 is GTSNPN and CDR2 SVGIG (reference sequence). CDR3 residues: CAGSWTFQETQYF. CDR3 in DNA: TGTGCCGGGAGTTGGACTTTCCAAGAGACCCAGTACTTC.

The genes are TRBV27 and TRBJ2-7, with D tentatively TRBD1 (6 bases). Between the trimmed V and J ends, which lost 5 bases and 2 bases, there was a span of 13 bases. Germline V gene data show CDR1 as MNHEY and CDR2 as SMNVEV (reference sequence). The CDR3 spans 14 residues. The CDR3 DNA reads as TGTGCCAGCAGTCCCAAACAGGGCACCTACGAGCAGTACTTC. This sequence encodes CASSPKQGTYEQYF.

The rearrangement uses TRBV5-1 and TRBJ2-7; tentatively, D is TRBD2 (6 bases). The CDR3 extends over 17 amino acids. The germline V and J ends were trimmed by 1 base and 6 bases, with 23 bases remaining between them. Germline loops: CDR1 SGHRS, CDR2 YFSETQ. The CDR3: CASSLSSLRGSATEQYF. In DNA form, the CDR3 reads TGCGCCAGCAGCTTGAGCTCCCTACGGGGGAGTGCGACCGAGCAGTACTTC.

J is TRBJ1-3 and V is TRBV9; D is unclear. Germline CDR1 reads SGDLS; CDR2 reads YYNGEE. Deletions cut 3 bases from V and 9 bases from J, with 16 bases between. The CDR3 runs to 14 residues. The DNA for the CDR3 is TGTGCCAGCAGCGCTGTGGACGGGCGAGGCACCATATATTTT. It codes for CASSAVDGRGTIYF.

The chain uses TRBV10-1 and TRBJ1-2; D is perhaps TRBD1 (6 bases). This CDR3 has 14 amino acids. Per the germline V gene, CDR1 is WNHNN and CDR2 is SYGVQD (reference sequence). V lost 5 bases, J lost 2 bases, and 12 bases lay in between. The CDR3 nucleotides are TGCGCCAGCAGTCCCGGGACAAGCAACTATGGCTACACCTTC. This encodes CASSPGTSNYGYTF.

This clone was seen more than once but under ten times. The rearrangement links TRBV10-1 to TRBJ1-1; D remains unclear. This CDR3 comprises 13 residues. Germline V gives CDR1 WNHNN, CDR2 SYGVQD (reference sequence). Deletions cut 3 bases from V and 2 bases from J, with 7 bases between. The chain's CDR3 is CASSDHGNTEAFF. For the CDR3, the DNA is TGCGCCAGCAGTGATCACGGTAACACTGAAGCTTTCTTT.

The chain uses TRBV5-8 and TRBJ1-1; D is unclear. This CDR3 is built from 13 residues. In germline, CDR1 is SGHTS, CDR2 YDEGEE. Between the trimmed V and J ends, which lost 4 bases and 2 bases, there was a span of 9 bases. CDR3 amino acids: CASSTTVNTEAFF. The CDR3 bases are TGTGCCAGCAGCACAACGGTTAACACTGAAGCTTTCTTT.

The V call is TRBV25-1, the J call TRBJ2-7; 8 positions agree with TRBD1. This CDR3 has 16 residues. V gave up 6 bases and J gave up 3 bases; unmatched junction bases: 13. Germline assignment: CDR1 MGHDK and CDR2 SYGVNS. In DNA form, the CDR3 reads TGTGCCAGCAGCAGCACCGGGACAGGTCGGCTCTACGAGCAGTACTTC. It yields the protein CASSSTGTGRLYEQYF.

The CDR3, as DNA: TGCGCCAGCAGCTGGGGGTTAGGGGCCCTCAACAATGAGCAGTTCTTC. Its protein product is CASSWGLGALNNEQFF. The rearrangement joins TRBV5-1 to TRBJ2-1, with D perhaps being TRBD1 or TRBD2 (5 bases each). CDR1 is SGHRS, CDR2 YFSETQ, per germline. Trimming removed 3 bases from V and 5 bases from J, with 18 bases in between. This CDR3 is 16 amino acids long. The full variable domain, its missing parts supplied by reference TRBV5-1 and TRBJ2-1, is KAGVTQTPRYLIKTRGQQVTLSCSPISGHRSVSWYQQTPGQGLQFLFEYFSETQRNKGNFPGRFSGRQFSNSRSEMNVSTLELGDSALYLCASSWGLGALNNEQFFGPGTRLTVL.

The chain links TRBV7-3 to TRBJ1-3; no clear D gene. CDR3 length: 16 amino acids. V gave up 1 base and J gave up 2 bases, with 12 bases separating them. Germline CDR1 and CDR2: SGHTA and FQGTGA. The CDR3 spells CASSLMPVGPGNTIYF. The CDR3 coding sequence is TGTGCCAGCAGCTTAATGCCCGTCGGCCCTGGAAACACCATATATTTT.

The V gene is TRBV11-2, the J gene TRBJ2-3; D call uncertain. The CDR3 runs to 12 residues. With 5 bases removed from V and 8 bases from J, the gap between germline ends came to 11 bases. Germline V gene lookup returns CDR1 SGHAT and CDR2 FQNNGV. The CDR3 coding sequence is TGTGCCAGCAGCCTCCAGTTTGTTACGCAGTATTTT. It yields the protein CASSLQFVTQYF.

The chain recombines TRBV21-1 with TRBJ1-3; the DNA was not used to check the table's D call, TRBD1. TRBV21-1 represents a pseudogene. The CDR3 consists of 18 residues. The CDR3 here is CASSKEESGGCSGNTIYF. CDR3 nucleotides: TGTGCCAGCAGCAAAGAGGAGTCAGGGGGCTGTTCTGGAAACACCATATATTTT.

The rearrangement links TRBV5-1 to TRBJ2-3; 9 bases align to TRBD2. This CDR3 is built from 20 residues. Trimming cost V 3 bases and J 4 bases; bases outside gene matches: 21. Germline-derived CDR1 and CDR2 are SGHRS and YFSETQ. The CDR3 here is CASSYRGARPAGGLPDTQYF. CDR3 in DNA: TGCGCCAGCAGCTATCGGGGGGCTCGGCCCGCGGGAGGGCTCCCAGATACGCAGTATTTT.

The genes are TRBV6-1 and TRBJ2-7; D possibly uses TRBD1 or TRBD2 (6 bases each). Germline CDR1 MNHNS, CDR2 SASEGT. The CDR3 totals 15 residues. V was pared by 8 bases and J by 6 bases, with 23 bases between. The CDR3 sequence is CASRPKGGPPPEQYF. The CDR3 bases are TGTGCCAGCCGCCCAAAGGGGGGACCCCCGCCCGAGCAGTACTTC.

The chain has TRBV30 and TRBJ1-6; no definite D call. The CDR3 spans 15 residues. The germline CDR1 and CDR2 sequences are GTSNPN and SVGIG (reference sequence). V was clipped by 2 bases and J by 5 bases, with 13 bases between them. CDR3 DNA sequence: TGTGCCTGGAGTCCTTTGGTGCGGGATAATTCACCCCTCCACTTT. Translation gives CAWSPLVRDNSPLHF.

This clone was detected only once. The rearrangement links TRBV30 to TRBJ1-1; D unclear. From germline, CDR1 is GTSNPN and CDR2 SVGIG (reference sequence). The CDR3 is 14 residues long. Deletions cut 5 bases from V and 1 base from J, with 14 bases between. The CDR3 is CAWEFGTSNTEAFF. In DNA, the CDR3 is TGTGCCTGGGAGTTTGGTACCTCGAACACTGAAGCTTTCTTT.

The chain is built from TRBV28 and TRBJ2-7; D might be TRBD1 (7 bases). The ends were cut back, 5 bases at V and 6 bases at J, with 17 bases in the middle. The CDR3 has 14 residues. Germline loops: CDR1 MDHEN, CDR2 SYDVKM. The CDR3 nucleotides are TGTGCCAGCAGTCCCTCGGGGGCAGGGGGCGAGCAGTACTTC. Translated, it gives CASSPSGAGGEQYF. Together with reference TRBV28 and TRBJ2-7, the CDR3 gives the full variable domain: DVKVTQSSRYLVKRTGEKVFLECVQDMDHENMFWYRQDPGLGLRLIYFSYDVKMKEKGDIPEGYSVSREKKERFSLILESASTNQTSMYLCASSPSGAGGEQYFGPGTRLTVT.

This rearrangement joins TRBV29-1 to TRBJ1-3; 7 nucleotides line up with TRBD1. Germline V gene sequence: CDR1 SQVTM, CDR2 ANQGSEA. CDR3 length: 14 residues. Trimming cost V 7 bases and J 0 bases; bases outside gene matches: 6. The DNA of the CDR3 is TGCAGCGCCGACCGGGACAGCTCTGGAAACACCATATATTTT. Protein: CSADRDSSGNTIYF.

The V and J genes are TRBV6-6 and TRBJ2-7; D is undetermined. Trimming pared 6 bases from V and 6 bases from J, leaving 21 bases between. This CDR3 comprises 15 residues. Germline V gene sequence: CDR1 MNHNY, CDR2 SVGAGI (reference sequence). The CDR3 sequence: CASRQNAGPLGEQYF. The CDR3 nucleotides are TGTGCCAGCAGACAAAATGCAGGTCCGCTAGGCGAGCAGTACTTC.

The J gene is TRBJ1-1, the V gene TRBV9; D not certain. Germline lookup yields CDR1 SGDLS and CDR2 YYNGEE. There are 15 residues in the CDR3. Trimming stripped 4 bases from V and 0 bases from J, with 13 bases between. The CDR3 protein is CASSPRSGMNTEAFF. The DNA of the CDR3 is TGTGCCAGCAGCCCACGGAGTGGTATGAACACTGAAGCTTTCTTT.

This chain joins TRBV15 and TRBJ1-5; 7 bases agree with TRBD1. V lost 4 bases and J lost 5; bases outside the gene matches: 5. The CDR3 extends over 14 amino acids. Germline CDR1 and CDR2: LNHNV and YYDKDF (reference sequence). CDR3 amino acids: CATSIGTVDQPQHF. CDR3 DNA sequence: TGTGCCACCAGCATCGGGACAGTCGATCAGCCCCAGCATTTT.

Worth noting for this clone: This same CDR3 is encoded by further DNA sequences in the sample. V gene TRBV6-6 combines with J gene TRBJ1-1; no reliable D call. In germline, CDR1 is MNHNY, CDR2 SVGAGI (reference sequence). The CDR3 is 14 amino acids. The V and J ends lost 0 bases and 1 base respectively, with 6 bases between them. The CDR3 protein is CASSYSSQNTEAFF. CDR3 bases: TGTGCCAGCAGTTACTCGAGCCAGAACACTGAAGCTTTCTTT.